The rows below give T cell receptor beta chains drawn from one sample of a study of blood T cells in healthy people across ages. MiXCR was run by TCRdb on the 5' RACE reads, yielding one entry per CDR3 protein. The sample lists roughly 1,300,000 distinct CDR3 sequences, approximately 60% occurring once. Sequencing input: blood. Receptors originate from a man aged 18 to 30 in good health. Each CDR3 is given with its conserved first and last residue. D genes are given only for firm matches. The size entry is marked missing in some rows and otherwise reads once, few, many or a size class.

NA,TRBJ2-5,TRBV5-6,once,CASTSDSFQETQYF,TGTGCCAGCACTTCGGACAGCTTCCAAGAGACCCAGTACTTC
TRBD2,TRBJ2-2,TRBV12-3/TRBV12-4,NA,CASSLSGGGAFGELFF,TGTGCCAGCAGTTTAAGCGGCGGGGGGGCCTTCGGGGAGCTGTTTTTT
NA,TRBJ2-3,TRBV6-6,NA,CASIAKLGVVDTDTQYF,TGTGCCAGCATCGCGAAATTGGGCGTAGTGGACACAGATACGCAGTATTTT
TRBD2,TRBJ2-7,TRBV4-1,few,CASSQSSGGAYEQYF,TGCGCCAGCAGCCAATCTAGCGGGGGGGCCTATGAGCAGTACTTC
NA,TRBJ2-7,TRBV9,NA,CASSALKGDEQYF,TGTGCCAGCAGCGCTCTCAAAGGGGACGAGCAGTACTTC
TRBD1,TRBJ1-1,TRBV5-1,once,CASSLGQGGMNTEAFF,TGCGCCAGCAGCTTAGGACAGGGGGGGATGAACACTGAAGCTTTCTTT
NA,TRBJ1-2,TRBV7-8,NA,CASSAPGTLYTF,TGTGCCAGCAGCGCTCCCGGCACCCTCTACACCTTC
NA,TRBJ2-2,TRBV14,NA,CASSQDPIATGELFF,TGTGCCAGCAGCCAAGACCCCATCGCCACCGGGGAGCTGTTTTTT
TRBD1,TRBJ1-1,TRBV11-2,NA,CASSGGGYAEAFF,TGTGCCAGCAGCGGAGGGGGCTACGCTGAAGCTTTCTTT
TRBD1,TRBJ1-4,TRBV6-6,NA,CASSRTGEKEKLFF,TGTGCCAGCAGCCGGACAGGGGAAAAGGAAAAACTGTTTTTT
NA,TRBJ1-1,TRBV30,once,CAWGVRTEAFF,TGTGCCTGGGGTGTTCGGACTGAAGCTTTCTTT
NA,TRBJ1-5,TRBV12-3/TRBV12-4,NA,CASSGRGSNQPQHF,TGTGCCAGCAGTGGCAGGGGAAGCAATCAGCCCCAGCATTTT
TRBD1,TRBJ2-4,TRBV2,NA,CASSEDRGHPGDIQYF,TGTGCCAGCAGTGAAGACAGGGGGCATCCTGGGGACATTCAGTACTTC
NA,TRBJ1-4,TRBV12-3/TRBV12-4,NA,CASSRGGGVGKLFF,TGTGCCAGCAGTCGAGGGGGTGGAGTCGGAAAACTGTTTTTT
NA,TRBJ2-7,TRBV20-1,NA,CSARDPLDSSPYEQYF,TGCAGTGCTAGAGACCCCCTCGACAGCTCGCCCTACGAGCAGTACTTC
NA,TRBJ1-4,TRBV12-3/TRBV12-4,NA,CASSFDRGLQTTNEKLFF,TGTGCCAGCAGTTTCGATCGGGGCCTACAGACAACTAATGAAAAACTGTTTTTT
TRBD2,TRBJ2-1,TRBV29-1,few,CSVEDQRRTSGRVNEQFF,TGCAGCGTTGAAGATCAAAGGCGGACTAGCGGGAGGGTAAATGAGCAGTTCTTC
NA,TRBJ2-6,TRBV6-1,NA,CAGSPKSSGASSGANVLTF,TGTGCCGGCAGCCCCAAGTCTTCAGGGGCAAGCTCTGGGGCCAACGTCCTGACTTTC
NA,TRBJ2-7,TRBV7-7,NA,CASSLETRREQYF,TGTGCCAGCAGCTTAGAAACGCGTCGCGAGCAGTACTTC
NA,TRBJ2-7,TRBV27,once,CASSLSWGPYYNEQYF,TGTGCCAGCAGTTTATCGTGGGGGCCCTACTACAATGAGCAGTACTTC
NA,TRBJ2-5,TRBV27,few,CASSLGAATPGKQETQYF,TGTGCCAGCAGCTTAGGGGCTGCAACTCCCGGTAAACAAGAGACCCAGTACTTC
TRBD2,TRBJ2-2,TRBV5-1,NA,CASSLKAGSTGELFF,TGCGCCAGCAGCTTGAAAGCGGGAAGCACCGGGGAGCTGTTTTTT
NA,TRBJ1-2,TRBV13,NA,CASSYQTGANYGYTF,TGTGCCAGCAGCTACCAGACAGGAGCTAACTATGGCTACACCTTC
NA,TRBJ1-1,TRBV7-9,many,CASSPGTNTEAFF,TGTGCCAGCAGCCCCGGGACGAACACTGAAGCTTTCTTT